This section outlines one TCR beta chain sequence together with its context. No cognate antigen has been identified for it. No clone much larger than this one lies a single base away; base qualities are absent. The reads were generated on an Illumina HiSeq 2500. Quantitative 5'-RACE with molecular barcodes was the method used to prepare the TCR beta libraries. The authors' analysis ran thus. A new computational method based on a probabilistic model of VDJ rearrangement was used to identify disease-linked TCR variants. In-frame beta chains were kept once TCRdb had trimmed the public reads at Q25 with fastp and called clones with MiXCR. Here each entry gathers all rows of one CDR3 protein and keeps the most common genes and DNA. None of the V and J calls come from the authors' own analysis; TCRdb made them. This sample has some 240,000 distinct CDR3 sequences in its table, and approximately 20% of those were observed once. 25% to 40% of the sample is in the top ten clones.

This specimen belongs to a study of CD8 T cells in ankylosing spondylitis (dated by TCRdb to about 2017). Concerning the study at large: The study set out to find disease-linked TCR variants by profiling T cell receptor beta repertoires in ankylosing spondylitis patients and healthy donors. Peripheral blood was sampled, and synovial fluid was additionally collected from ankylosing spondylitis patients. The full study cohort was made up of about 25 ankylosing spondylitis patients and more than 90 healthy donors. Findings and caveats that apply to the study as a whole: Blood from ankylosing spondylitis patients appeared to be characterized by a TCR beta motif made up of seven or eight highly homologous amino acid variants. The disease-linked clones were reported as significantly enriched in matched synovial fluid samples from ankylosing spondylitis patients. Some of the motif variants had been reported before in the synovial fluid and blood of reactive arthritis patients, a finding that suggests common disease-initiation mechanisms. A CD8+ phenotype was shown by the disease-linked clones, which were found at relatively low frequencies in peripheral blood.

V is trimmed back by 0 bases and J by 5 bases, and the junction contains 11 bases that no gene match accounts for. Taken from cysteine to phenylalanine, the CDR3 has 16 residues. Only the CDR3 DNA stays, 48 bases, in frame from base 1. Via the germline V gene (reference sequence), CDR1 is DFQATT and CDR2 SNEGSKA. The specimen sequenced was blood, either unsorted or a sorted T cell fraction (not recorded which). The TCR sequence derives from a male donor with ankylosing spondylitis or in good health (not recorded which). Recombination joined TRBV20-1 with TRBJ1-1, with 8 middle bases fitting TRBD1. The CDR3 protein sequence reads: CSARDRFLQGGTEAFF. The DNA sequence is as follows: TGCAGTGCTAGAGATCGGTTTTTACAGGGGGGGACTGAAGCTTTCTTT.